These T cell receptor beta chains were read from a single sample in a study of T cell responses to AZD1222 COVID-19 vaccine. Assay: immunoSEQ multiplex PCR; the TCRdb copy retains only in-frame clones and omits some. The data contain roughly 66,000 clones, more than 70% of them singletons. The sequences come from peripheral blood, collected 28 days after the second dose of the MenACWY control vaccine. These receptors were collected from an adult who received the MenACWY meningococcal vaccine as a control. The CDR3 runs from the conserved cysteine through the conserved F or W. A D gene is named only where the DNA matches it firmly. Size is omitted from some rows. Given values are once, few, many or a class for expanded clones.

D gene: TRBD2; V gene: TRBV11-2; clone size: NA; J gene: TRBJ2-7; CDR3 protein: CASSLLAASYEQYF; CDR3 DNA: TGTGCCAGCAGCTTACTAGCGGCCTCCTACGAGCAGTACTTC
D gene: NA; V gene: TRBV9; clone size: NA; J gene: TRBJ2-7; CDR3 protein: CASSVAQGDYEQYF; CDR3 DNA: TGTGCCAGCAGCGTAGCCCAGGGAGACTACGAGCAGTACTTC
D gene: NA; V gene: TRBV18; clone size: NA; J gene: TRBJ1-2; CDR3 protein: CASSPQSRRENYGYTF; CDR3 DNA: TGTGCCAGCTCACCACAGTCCCGACGGGAGAACTATGGCTACACCTTC
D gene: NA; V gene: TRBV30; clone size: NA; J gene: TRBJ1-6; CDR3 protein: CAWESSYNSPLHF; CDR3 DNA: TGTGCCTGGGAGAGCTCCTATAATTCACCCCTCCACTTT
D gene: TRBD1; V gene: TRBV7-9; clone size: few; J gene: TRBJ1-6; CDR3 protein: CASSLPAGGQSPLHF; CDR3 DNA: TGTGCCAGCAGTTTACCGGCAGGGGGTCAATCACCCCTCCACTTT
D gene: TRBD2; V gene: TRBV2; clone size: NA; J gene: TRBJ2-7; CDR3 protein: CASSGGRGSYEQYF; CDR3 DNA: TGTGCCAGCAGTGGCGGGAGGGGTTCCTACGAGCAGTACTTC
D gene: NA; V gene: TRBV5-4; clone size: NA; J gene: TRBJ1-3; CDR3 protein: CASRSETQNTIYF; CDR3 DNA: TGTGCCAGCAGATCAGAGACACAAAACACCATATATTTT
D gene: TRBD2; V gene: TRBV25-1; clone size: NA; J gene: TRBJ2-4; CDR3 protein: CASSESAGGRKNIQYF; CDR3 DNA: TGTGCCAGCAGTGAATCGGCGGGGGGAAGAAAAAACATTCAGTACTTC
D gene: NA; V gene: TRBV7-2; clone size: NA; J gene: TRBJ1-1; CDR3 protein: CASSLDPVNTEAFF; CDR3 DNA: TGTGCCAGCAGCTTAGATCCAGTGAACACTGAAGCTTTCTTT
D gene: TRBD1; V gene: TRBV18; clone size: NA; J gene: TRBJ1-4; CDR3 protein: CASFRDRAEKLFF; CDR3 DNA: TGTGCCAGCTTCCGGGACAGGGCTGAAAAACTGTTTTTT
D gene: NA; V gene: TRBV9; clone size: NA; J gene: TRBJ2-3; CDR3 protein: CASSVEWGTQYF; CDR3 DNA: TGTGCCAGCAGCGTAGAATGGGGTACGCAGTATTTT
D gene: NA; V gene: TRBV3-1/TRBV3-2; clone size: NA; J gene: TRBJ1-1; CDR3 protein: CASSQVPGLNTEAFF; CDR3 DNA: TGTGCCAGCAGCCAAGTTCCCGGACTGAACACTGAAGCTTTCTTT
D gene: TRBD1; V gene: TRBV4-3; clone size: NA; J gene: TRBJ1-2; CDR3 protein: CASRPSGGQGYGYTF; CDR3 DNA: TGCGCCAGCAGACCTTCCGGTGGACAGGGCTATGGCTACACCTTC
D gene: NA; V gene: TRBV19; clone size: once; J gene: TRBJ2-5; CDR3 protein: CASSTDMRRHQETQYF; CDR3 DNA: TGTGCCAGTAGTACCGATATGAGACGCCACCAAGAGACCCAGTACTTC
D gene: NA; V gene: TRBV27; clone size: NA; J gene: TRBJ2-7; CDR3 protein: CASSLKPSLPYEQYF; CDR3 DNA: TGTGCCAGCAGTCTAAAGCCCAGCCTCCCCTACGAGCAGTACTTC
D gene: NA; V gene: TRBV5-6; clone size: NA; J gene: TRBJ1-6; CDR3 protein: CASSSSYNSPLHF; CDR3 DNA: TGTGCCAGCAGCAGCTCCTATAATTCACCCCTCCACTTT
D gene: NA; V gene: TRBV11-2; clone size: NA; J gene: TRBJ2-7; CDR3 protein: CASSLDRVSSYEQYF; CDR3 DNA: TGTGCCAGCAGCTTAGATCGAGTAAGCTCCTACGAGCAGTACTTC
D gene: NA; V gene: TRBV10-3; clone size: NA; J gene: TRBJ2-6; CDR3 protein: CATRDISGANVLTF; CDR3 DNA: TGTGCCACGAGGGACATCTCTGGGGCCAACGTCCTGACTTTC
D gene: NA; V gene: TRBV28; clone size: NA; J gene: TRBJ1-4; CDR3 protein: CASSLPLGAGEEKLFF; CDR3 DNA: TGTGCCAGCAGTTTACCTTTGGGGGCGGGGGAAGAAAAACTGTTTTTT
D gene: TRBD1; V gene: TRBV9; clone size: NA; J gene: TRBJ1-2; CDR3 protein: CASSETGTGDYGYTF; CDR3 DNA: TGTGCCAGCAGCGAAACCGGGACAGGGGACTATGGCTACACCTTC
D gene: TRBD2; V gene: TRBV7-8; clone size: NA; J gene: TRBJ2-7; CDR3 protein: CASSLGAGSSYEQYF; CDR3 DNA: TGTGCCAGCAGCTTAGGAGCGGGGAGCTCCTACGAGCAGTACTTC
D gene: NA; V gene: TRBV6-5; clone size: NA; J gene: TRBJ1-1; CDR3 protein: CASSPRPRNTEAFF; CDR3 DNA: TGTGCCAGCAGTCCCAGGCCCCGGAACACTGAAGCTTTCTTT
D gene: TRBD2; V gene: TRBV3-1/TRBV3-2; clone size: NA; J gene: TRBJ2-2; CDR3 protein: CASSLARSTGELFF; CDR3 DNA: TGTGCCAGCTCACTAGCGCGGAGCACCGGGGAGCTGTTTTTT
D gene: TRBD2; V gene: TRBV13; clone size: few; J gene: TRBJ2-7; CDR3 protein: CASSLGGGGRDHEQYF; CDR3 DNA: TGTGCCAGCAGCTTAGGCGGTGGGGGGAGGGACCACGAGCAGTACTTC
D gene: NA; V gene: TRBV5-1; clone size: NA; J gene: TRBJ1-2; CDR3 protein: CASSLGGSLSYGYTF; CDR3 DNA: TGCGCCAGCAGCTTGGGGGGGTCCTTATCTTATGGCTACACCTTC
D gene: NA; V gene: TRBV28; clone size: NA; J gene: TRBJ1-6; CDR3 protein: CASKGSNSPLHF; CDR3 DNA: TGTGCCAGCAAGGGATCAAATTCACCCCTCCACTTT
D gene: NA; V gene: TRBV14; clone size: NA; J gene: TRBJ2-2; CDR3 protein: CASSPLDRGAGELFF; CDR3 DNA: TGTGCCAGCAGCCCCCTCGACCGGGGCGCCGGGGAGCTGTTTTTT
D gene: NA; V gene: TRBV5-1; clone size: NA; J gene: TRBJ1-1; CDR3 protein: CASSLARQTEAFF; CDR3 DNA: TGCGCCAGCAGCTTGGCCCGACAGACTGAAGCTTTCTTT